The T cell receptor beta chain described here comes from a study of beta chain features in type 1 diabetes. Study results and caveats: Cells with high TCR expression could be over-represented by cDNA sequencing. These data did not resolve whether HLA type affects TCRB rearrangement. Compared to healthy donors, patients appeared to have naive, central memory and Treg TCRB repertoires that were more alike.

Each of the sorted populations had a purity greater than 95%. Note on this clone: Its antigen remains unidentified.

The V and J ends lost 1 base and 1 base respectively, with 5 bases between them. The CDR3 has 13 amino acids. Germline CDR1 SGDLS, CDR2 YYNGEE. Expressed TCRB transcripts got sequenced, as all isolated RNA was reverse transcribed. Sequencing was performed with immunoSEQ multiplex PCR; in TCRdb, only in-frame clones are kept and a portion is missing. The repertoire holds roughly 500,000 clones, with 25% to 35% as singletons. This TCR was recovered from a young man in good health. The V call is TRBV9, the J call TRBJ2-5; D ambiguous. The sample taken for sequencing was naive CD4+ T cells from blood. CDR3 protein: CASSVNGQETQYF. CDR3 in DNA: TGTGCCAGCAGCGTAAACGGCCAAGAGACCCAGTACTTC.